These 7 T cell receptor beta chains share one sample of origin, sequenced in a study of blood T cell repertoires in COVID-19. Repertoires were generated with immunoSEQ multiplex PCR, while TCRdb's copy carries only in-frame clones and drops some. Counted here are under 200,000 clones, 70% to 90% occurring once; the ten biggest clones make up 20% to 25%. What was sequenced was peripheral blood. The origin of the receptors is a man between 60 and 75 years old with active or convalescent COVID-19.

This rearrangement joins TRBV12-3 or TRBV12-4 to TRBJ2-1; no definite D call. V lost 4 bases to trimming and J lost 8 bases, with 6 bases between them. The CDR3 is 11 residues long. The CDR3 here is CASSSRDEQFF. Here the CDR3 DNA reads TGTGCCAGCAGTTCGAGAGATGAGCAGTTCTTC.

This rearrangement joins TRBV5-1 to TRBJ2-1, with TRBD2 identical over 10 bases. This CDR3 contains 14 residues. Germline V gene data show CDR1 as SGHRS and CDR2 as YFSETQ. V trimming: 1 base; J trimming: 9 bases; junction bases outside the gene matches: 4. CDR3 DNA: TGCGCCAGCAGCTTGAGCGGGGGGGTAGGTGAGCAGTTCTTC. It codes for CASSLSGGVGEQFF.

This clone was seen a single time. This sequence joins TRBV19 and TRBJ2-7; a possible D gene is TRBD2 (6 bases). The germline CDR1 and CDR2 sequences are LNHDA and SQIVND (reference sequence). The CDR3 extends over 14 amino acids. Deletions cut 10 bases from V and 3 bases from J, with 19 bases between. The CDR3 DNA follows: TGTGCCACCGAAAGCGGGCACGGTGGCTACGAGCAGTACTTC. Translated, it gives CATESGHGGYEQYF.

The chain uses TRBV2 and TRBJ2-5, with 9 bases identical to TRBD1. The CDR3 has 13 amino acids. Germline assignment: CDR1 SNHLY and CDR2 FYNNEI. The junction had 3 bases not matched to a gene; V was cut back by 3 bases and J by 7 bases. The CDR3 spells CASSEGQGRTQYF. The CDR3, as DNA: TGTGCCAGCAGTGAGGGACAGGGACGGACCCAGTACTTC. The variable domain in full, completed from reference TRBV2 and TRBJ2-5, reads EPEVTQTPSHQVTQMGQEVILRCVPISNHLYFYWYRQILGQKVEFLVSFYNNEISEKSEIFDDQFSVERPDGSNFTLKIRSTKLEDSAMYFCASSEGQGRTQYFGPGTRLLVL.

The chain couples TRBV10-1 to TRBJ1-6, with D tentatively TRBD1 (5 bases). This CDR3 has 13 residues. Looked up from germline, CDR1 is WNHNN and CDR2 is SYGVQD (reference sequence). Trimming removed 6 bases from V and 10 bases from J, with 13 bases in between. The CDR3: CASRSGLSSPLHF. In DNA form, the CDR3 reads TGCGCCAGCAGGTCAGGGCTATCGTCACCCCTCCACTTT.

The genes are TRBV5-3 and TRBJ2-1; the match to TRBD1 covers 9 bases. TRBV5-3 is filed as an ORF, its function uncertain. V gave up 3 bases and J gave up 1 base; unmatched junction bases: 11. The CDR3 spans 18 residues. CDR3 bases: TGTGCCAGAAGCTCGATAGATGGGACAGGGCTATCCTACAATGAGCAGTTCTTC. It is translated as CARSSIDGTGLSYNEQFF.

The chain recombines TRBV12-5 with TRBJ1-2; no clear D. The CDR3 consists of 14 residues. V lost 2 bases and J lost 0, with 7 bases in between. Germline assignment: CDR1 LGHNT and CDR2 FRNRAP. This CDR3 is CASGLLETNYGYTF. The CDR3 DNA follows: TGTGCTAGTGGTTTGCTAGAGACTAACTATGGCTACACCTTC.